The 17 T cell receptor beta chains reported below all come from one sample, sequenced in a study of sequential checkpoint blockade in melanoma. This table comes from immunoSEQ multiplex PCR, and its TCRdb copy is limited to in-frame clones, with some not included. The sample shows a few thousand clones, about 22% of them seen only once. Indicated treatment: randomized to nivolumab then ipilimumab (arm A) or the reverse (arm B). The sequenced sample was tumor tissue (inferred from file names), obtained from a patient given nivolumab and ipilimumab in sequence. Receptor source: a human donor with melanoma.

The V gene is TRBV25-1, the J gene TRBJ2-7, with TRBD2 matching 7 bases. The CDR3 length is 17 residues. CDR1 is MGHDK and CDR2 is SYGVNS in the germline V gene. The trim removed 5 bases at V and 0 bases at J, leaving 13 bases unmatched. DNA for the CDR3: TGTGCCAGCAGTTCTCCAAGGCGAGCGGGGATCTCCTACGAGCAGTACTTC. This encodes CASSSPRRAGISYEQYF.

The sample holds a few counts of this clone. This chain links TRBV6-8 with TRBJ1-1, with D possibly TRBD1 on 6 matching bases. This CDR3 region has 16 residues. The V gene's germline CDR1 is MNHGY and CDR2 SAAAGT. The ends were cut back, 6 bases at V and 6 bases at J, with 23 bases in the middle. The CDR3 coding sequence is TGTGCCAGCAGCCACGGCCAGGGGATCTCCCCCGCTGAAGCTTTCTTT. It codes for CASSHGQGISPAEAFF.

This clone is medium-sized within its sample. The V call is TRBV6-8, the J call TRBJ1-1; D possibly corresponds to TRBD1 (5 bases). V was trimmed by 2 bases and J by 5 bases, leaving 15 bases between them. Per the germline V gene, CDR1 is MNHGY and CDR2 is SAAAGT. This CDR3 contains 15 residues. The CDR3 sequence is CASSYGGSRVTEAFF. The CDR3 DNA reads as TGTGCCAGCAGTTACGGGGGGAGCAGGGTTACTGAAGCTTTCTTT.

This clone is labeled medium-sized. The chain combines TRBV6-8 with TRBJ1-1, with D maybe TRBD1 (5 bases). The CDR3 totals 12 residues. Trimming shortened V by 8 bases and J by 8 bases, and 15 bases separated the two germline ends. Per germline, CDR1 MNHGY and CDR2 SAAAGT. The CDR3 here is CASAGTGSEAFF. The CDR3 DNA is TGTGCCAGCGCTGGGACGGGCAGCGAAGCTTTCTTT.

The table lists this clone with a few counts. The chain combines TRBV29-1 with TRBJ1-1; perhaps TRBD1 as D (5 bases). Germline lookup yields CDR1 SQVTM and CDR2 ANQGSEA. The V end lost 6 bases, the J end lost 5 bases, and 16 bases lay between the germline ends. The CDR3 contains 13 residues. The CDR3 bases are TGCAGCGTACAGACAGCGACGGGGACTGAAGCTTTCTTT. Amino acids: CSVQTATGTEAFF.

This clone is medium-sized within its sample. V gene TRBV11-3 combines with J gene TRBJ1-2; 8 bases are a match to TRBD1. The CDR3 consists of 14 residues. Germline V lookup: CDR1 SGHNT, CDR2 YENEEA. J lost 6 bases, V lost 5 bases, and 8 bases had no gene match. CDR3 in amino acids: CASSPGGERNGYTF. CDR3 DNA sequence: TGTGCCAGCAGCCCAGGGGGCGAAAGGAATGGCTACACCTTC.

Relative to its sample, this clone is medium-sized. The chain employs TRBV6-8 and TRBJ1-2; possibly TRBD1 for D (6 bases). Trimming cost V 7 bases and J 2 bases, with 11 bases left between them. The germline V gene has CDR1 MNHGY and CDR2 SAAAGT. This CDR3 region has 13 residues. The CDR3 region has the DNA TGTGCCAGCAACCAGGACAGCAACTATGGCTACACCTTC. Residues: CASNQDSNYGYTF.

This clone was counted between two and nine times. The V call is TRBV6-8, the J call TRBJ1-2; TRBD1 aligns across 8 bases. The CDR3 spans 13 residues. V shed 7 bases and J 6 bases; nucleotides not matched to a gene: 7. Germline V gene sequence: CDR1 MNHGY, CDR2 SAAAGT. CDR3 bases: TGTGCCAGCACCTCCACAGGGGGGAATGGCTACACCTTC. Protein: CASTSTGGNGYTF.

This clone was recorded at least ten times. The chain links TRBV11-3 to TRBJ1-2, with TRBD1 identical over 9 bases. The CDR3 length is 14 residues. Trimming at V came to 1 base and at J to 6 bases, leaving 3 bases not matched to a gene. Per the germline V gene, CDR1 is SGHNT and CDR2 is YENEEA. The CDR3 DNA follows: TGTGCCAGCAGCTTAGGGACAGGGGTTAATGGCTACACCTTC. Translation gives CASSLGTGVNGYTF.

Judged by abundance, this clone is medium-sized. The V gene is TRBV11-3, the J gene TRBJ2-3; 8 bases are shared with TRBD2. The CDR3 is 16 residues long. Germline lookup yields CDR1 SGHNT and CDR2 YENEEA. The trim removed 2 bases at V and 0 bases at J, leaving 4 bases unmatched. The CDR3 DNA follows: TGTGCCAGCAGCTTAAGAGCTAGCGGGAGCACAGATACGCAGTATTTT. Translation: CASSLRASGSTDTQYF.

This clone has a handful of counts. This chain links TRBV10-3 with TRBJ2-3, with D tentatively TRBD2 (5 bases). CDR3 length: 14 amino acids. Trimming left V 0 bases short and J 3 bases short, with 7 bases between. CDR1 and CDR2 (germline): ENHRY, SYGVKD. The CDR3 reads CAISESEVTDTQYF. The CDR3 DNA is TGTGCCATCAGTGAGTCGGAGGTTACAGATACGCAGTATTTT.

The J gene is TRBJ2-2, the V gene TRBV10-2, with 11 bases matching TRBD1. V shed 3 bases and J 7 bases; nucleotides not matched to a gene: 4. The CDR3 is 15 residues long. Germline CDR1 and CDR2: WSHSY and SAAADI. CDR3 bases: TGCGCCAGCAGTGAATGGGACAGGGGGGTCGGGGAGCTGTTTTTT. Protein: CASSEWDRGVGELFF.

This clone is medium-sized in the sample. The genes are TRBV11-3 and TRBJ2-5, with 10 bases that match TRBD2. Trimming removed 5 bases from V and 6 bases from J; junction bases left unmatched: 6. The CDR3 is made up of 14 amino acids. Germline V gene lookup returns CDR1 SGHNT and CDR2 YENEEA. CDR3: CASSAGTSEKTQYF. CDR3 nucleotides: TGTGCCAGCAGCGCCGGGACTAGCGAAAAGACCCAGTACTTC.

The gene calls are TRBV10-3 and TRBJ1-1; 8 bases agree with TRBD1. CDR3 length: 15 amino acids. The trim removed 0 bases at V and 5 bases at J, leaving 5 bases unmatched. Per the germline V gene, CDR1 is ENHRY and CDR2 is SYGVKD. The CDR3 protein is CAISESQGARTEAFF. The CDR3 bases are TGTGCCATCAGTGAGTCCCAGGGGGCGCGAACTGAAGCTTTCTTT.

V and J are TRBV19 and TRBJ1-5, with D uncertain. V dropped 2 bases and J dropped 0 bases, with 11 bases sitting between them. Looked up from germline, CDR1 is LNHDA and CDR2 is SQIVND (reference sequence). The CDR3 spans 16 residues. The CDR3: CASSITAVNSNQPQHF. The CDR3 DNA sequence: TGTGCCAGTAGTATAACGGCAGTAAATAGCAATCAGCCCCAGCATTTT.

This clone ranks as large (0.1 to 1%). Different DNA sequences within this sample yield the same CDR3. The chain links TRBV4-1 to TRBJ1-1; no definite D call. V was trimmed by 4 bases and J by 1 base, leaving 4 bases between them. The germline V gene has CDR1 MGHRA and CDR2 YSYEKL. The CDR3 runs to 12 residues. The CDR3 DNA follows: TGCGCCAGCAGCCGAGGGAACACTGAAGCTTTCTTT. Residues: CASSRGNTEAFF.

The J gene is TRBJ1-5, the V gene TRBV19; TRBD1 might be the D (6 bases). Germline CDR1 is LNHDA and CDR2 is SQIVND (reference sequence). The V gene lost 9 bases and the J gene lost 3 bases, with 21 bases spanning the gap. This CDR3 contains 16 residues. The CDR3 spells CASTVGGQLINQPQHF. The CDR3 nucleotides read TGTGCCAGCACAGTAGGGGGGCAGCTTATCAATCAGCCCCAGCATTTT.